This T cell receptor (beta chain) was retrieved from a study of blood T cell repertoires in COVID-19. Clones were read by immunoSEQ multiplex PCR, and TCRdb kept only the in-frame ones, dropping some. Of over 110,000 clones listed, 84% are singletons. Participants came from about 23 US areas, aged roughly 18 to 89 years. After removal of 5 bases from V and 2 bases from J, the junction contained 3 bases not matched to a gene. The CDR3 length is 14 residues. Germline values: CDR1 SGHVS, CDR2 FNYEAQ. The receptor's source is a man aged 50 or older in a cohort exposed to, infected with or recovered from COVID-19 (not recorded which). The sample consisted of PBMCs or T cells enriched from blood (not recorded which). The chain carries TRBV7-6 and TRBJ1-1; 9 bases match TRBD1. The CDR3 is CASSPGQGNTEAFF. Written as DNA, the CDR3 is TGTGCCAGCAGCCCGGGACAGGGCAACACTGAAGCTTTCTTT.